The present T cell receptor (beta chain) was sequenced within a study of CD8 T cells in Susac syndrome. RNA amounts of about 0.5 to 1 ug underwent reverse transcription with random hexamers. One entry per CDR3 protein results from TCRdb running MiXCR on the immunoSEQ multiplex PCR reads. The sample lists 100,000 to 150,000 distinct CDR3 sequences, 93% occurring once. From germline, CDR1 is DFQATT and CDR2 SNEGSKA (reference sequence). The trim removed 5 bases at V and 7 bases at J, leaving 3 bases unmatched. This CDR3 contains 12 residues. Specimen: CD4+ T cells from PBMCs. This chain joins TRBV20-1 and TRBJ2-2; 8 bases map to TRBD1. The sequence derives from a human donor with multiple sclerosis. This CDR3 reads CSASGGRGELFF. CDR3 bases: TGCAGTGCTTCAGGGGGCCGCGGGGAGCTGTTTTTT.